This T cell receptor (beta chain) was captured in a study of CD8+ T cells in alopecia areata. Study at large: Among treated patients, severity was scored by affected scalp area percentage. Study conclusions and caveats: Among the top 100, expanded CD8+ clones were significantly decreased by tofacitinib, as was scalp clonality.

The V gene's germline CDR1 is SQVTM and CDR2 ANQGSEA. V gave up 3 bases and J gave up 2 bases; unmatched junction bases: 0. CDR3 length: 12 amino acids. Concerning this clone itself: Antigen unknown. The sample has other DNA sequences that encode this CDR3 too.

cDNA prepared by RNA extraction and subsequent reverse transcription served as the template for sequencing. Assay: immunoSEQ multiplex PCR; the TCRdb copy retains only in-frame clones and omits some. The top ten hold around 0.84% of the sample, which has about 270,000 clones, roughly 63% seen once. Described treatment: oral pan-JAK inhibitor, 5-10 mg twice daily. The clonotype originates from a human donor with alopecia areata. The chain recombines TRBV29-1 with TRBJ2-5; 7 bases align to TRBD1. The sequences come from CD4+ T cells sorted from blood, collected at roughly week 52, from a patient treated with tofacitinib. CDR3 protein: CSVDRGQETQYF. CDR3 sequence (DNA): TGCAGCGTTGACAGGGGGCAAGAGACCCAGTACTTC.